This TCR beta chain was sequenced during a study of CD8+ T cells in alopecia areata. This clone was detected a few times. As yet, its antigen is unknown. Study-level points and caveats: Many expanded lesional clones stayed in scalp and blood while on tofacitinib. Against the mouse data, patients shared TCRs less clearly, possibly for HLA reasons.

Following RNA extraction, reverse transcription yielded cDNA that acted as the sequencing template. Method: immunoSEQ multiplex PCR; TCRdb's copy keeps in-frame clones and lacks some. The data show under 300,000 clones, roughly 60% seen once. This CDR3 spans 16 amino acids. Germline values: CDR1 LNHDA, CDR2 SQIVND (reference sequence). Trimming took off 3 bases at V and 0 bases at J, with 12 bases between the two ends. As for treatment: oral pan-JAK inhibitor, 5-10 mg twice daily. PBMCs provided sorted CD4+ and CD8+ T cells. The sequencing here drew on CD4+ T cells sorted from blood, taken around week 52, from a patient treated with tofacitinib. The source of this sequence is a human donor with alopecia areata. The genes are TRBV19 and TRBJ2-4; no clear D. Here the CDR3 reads CASSMGRRIAKNIQYF. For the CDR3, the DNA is TGTGCCAGTAGTATGGGCCGGCGGATAGCCAAAAACATTCAGTACTTC.